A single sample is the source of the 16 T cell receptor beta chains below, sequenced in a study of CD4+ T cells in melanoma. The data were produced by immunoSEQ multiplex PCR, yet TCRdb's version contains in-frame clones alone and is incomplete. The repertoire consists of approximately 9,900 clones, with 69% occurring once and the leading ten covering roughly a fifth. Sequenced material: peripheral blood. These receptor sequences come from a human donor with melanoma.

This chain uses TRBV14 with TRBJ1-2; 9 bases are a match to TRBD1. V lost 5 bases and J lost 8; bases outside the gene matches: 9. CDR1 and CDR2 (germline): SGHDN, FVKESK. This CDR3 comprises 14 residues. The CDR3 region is CASSDNRGPSGYTF. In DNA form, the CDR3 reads TGTGCCAGCAGCGATAACAGGGGGCCCTCCGGCTACACCTTC.

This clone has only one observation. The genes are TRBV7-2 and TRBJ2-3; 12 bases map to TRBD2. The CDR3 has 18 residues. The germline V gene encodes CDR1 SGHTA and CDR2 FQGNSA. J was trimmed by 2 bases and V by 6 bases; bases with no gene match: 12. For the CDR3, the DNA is TGTGCCAGCAGACCGTCCGGGACTAGCGGGTTCTACACAGATACGCAGTATTTT. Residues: CASRPSGTSGFYTDTQYF.

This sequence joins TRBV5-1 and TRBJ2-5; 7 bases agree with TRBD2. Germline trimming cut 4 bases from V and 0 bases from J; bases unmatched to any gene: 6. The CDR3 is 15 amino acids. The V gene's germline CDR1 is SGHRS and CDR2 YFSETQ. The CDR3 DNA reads TGCGCCAGCAGCCCAGGACTAGGATACCAAGAGACCCAGTACTTC. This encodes CASSPGLGYQETQYF.

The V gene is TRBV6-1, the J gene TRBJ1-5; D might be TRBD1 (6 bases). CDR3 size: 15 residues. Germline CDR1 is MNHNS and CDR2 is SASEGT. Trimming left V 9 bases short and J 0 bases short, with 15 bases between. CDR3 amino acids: CASRTEQYSNQPQHF. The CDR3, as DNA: TGTGCCAGTCGGACAGAACAGTATAGCAATCAGCCCCAGCATTTT.

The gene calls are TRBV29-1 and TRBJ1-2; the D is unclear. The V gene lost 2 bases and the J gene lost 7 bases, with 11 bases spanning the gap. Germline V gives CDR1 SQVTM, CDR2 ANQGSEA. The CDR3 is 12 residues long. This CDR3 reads CSVESSGGGYTF. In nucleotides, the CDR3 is TGCAGCGTTGAAAGCTCGGGTGGTGGCTACACCTTC. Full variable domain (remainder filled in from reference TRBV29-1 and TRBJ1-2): SAVISQKPSRDICQRGTSLTIQCQVDSQVTMMFWYRQQPGQSLTLIATANQGSEATYESGFVIDKFPISRPNLTFSTLTVSNMSPEDSSIYLCSVESSGGGYTFGSGTRLTVV.

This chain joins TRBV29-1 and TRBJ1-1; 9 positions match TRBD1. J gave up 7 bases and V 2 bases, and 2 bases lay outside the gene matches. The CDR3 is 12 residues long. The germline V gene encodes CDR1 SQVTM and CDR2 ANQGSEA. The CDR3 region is CSVEMDRGEAFF. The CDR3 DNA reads TGCAGCGTTGAAATGGACAGGGGTGAAGCTTTCTTT. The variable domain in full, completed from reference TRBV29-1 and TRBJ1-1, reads SAVISQKPSRDICQRGTSLTIQCQVDSQVTMMFWYRQQPGQSLTLIATANQGSEATYESGFVIDKFPISRPNLTFSTLTVSNMSPEDSSIYLCSVEMDRGEAFFGQGTRLTVV.

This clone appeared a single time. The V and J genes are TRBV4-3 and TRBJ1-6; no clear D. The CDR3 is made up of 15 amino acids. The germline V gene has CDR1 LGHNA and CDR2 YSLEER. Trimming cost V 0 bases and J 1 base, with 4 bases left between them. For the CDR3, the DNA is TGCGCCAGCAGCCAAGACAGGTCCTATAATTCACCCCTCCACTTT. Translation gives CASSQDRSYNSPLHF.

Here the CDR3 reads CAARGASGSQETQYF. The CDR3 DNA sequence: TGTGCCGCCCGGGGGGCTAGCGGGAGCCAAGAGACCCAGTACTTC. V usage is TRBV7-9 and J usage is TRBJ2-5, with TRBD2 matching over 10 bases. This CDR3 is built from 15 residues. Germline CDR1 is SEHNR and CDR2 is FQNEAQ (reference sequence). V was clipped by 11 bases and J by 1 base; unmatched bases: 10.

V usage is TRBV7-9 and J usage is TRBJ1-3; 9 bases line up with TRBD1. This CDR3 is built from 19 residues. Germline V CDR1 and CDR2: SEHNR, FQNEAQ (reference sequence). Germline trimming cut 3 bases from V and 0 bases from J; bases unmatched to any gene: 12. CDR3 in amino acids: CASSLPGTGKMSSGNTIYF. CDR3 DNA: TGTGCCAGCAGCTTGCCCGGGACAGGGAAAATGAGCTCTGGAAACACCATATATTTT.

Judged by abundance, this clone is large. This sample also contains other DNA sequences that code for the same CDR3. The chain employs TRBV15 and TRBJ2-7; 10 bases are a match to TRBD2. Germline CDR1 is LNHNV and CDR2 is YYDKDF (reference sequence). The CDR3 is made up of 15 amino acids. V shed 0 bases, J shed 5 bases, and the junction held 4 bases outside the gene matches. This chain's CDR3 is CATSREGLAGDEQYF. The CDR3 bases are TGTGCCACCAGCAGAGAGGGGCTAGCGGGGGACGAGCAGTACTTC.

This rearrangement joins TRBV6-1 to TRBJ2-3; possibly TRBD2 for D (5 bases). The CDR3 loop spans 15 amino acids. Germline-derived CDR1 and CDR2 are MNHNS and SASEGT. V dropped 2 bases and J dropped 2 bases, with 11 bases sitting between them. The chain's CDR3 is CASSEWAGATDTQYF. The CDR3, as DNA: TGTGCCAGCAGTGAATGGGCGGGCGCCACAGATACGCAGTATTTT.

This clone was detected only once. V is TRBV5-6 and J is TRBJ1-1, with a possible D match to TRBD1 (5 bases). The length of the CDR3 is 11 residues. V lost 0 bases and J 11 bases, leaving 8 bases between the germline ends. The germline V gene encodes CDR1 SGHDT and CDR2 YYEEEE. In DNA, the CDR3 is TGTGCCAGCAGCTTGGGGGACTGGGCTTTCTTT. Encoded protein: CASSLGDWAFF.

In DNA form, the CDR3 reads TGCGCCAGCAGTCACAGAGAGAACACTGAAGCTTTCTTT. It is translated as CASSHRENTEAFF. The V gene is TRBV4-1, the J gene TRBJ1-1, with unresolved D. This CDR3 region has 13 residues. V was cut by 6 bases and J by 1 base, with 9 bases left in between. The germline V gene encodes CDR1 MGHRA and CDR2 YSYEKL.

CDR3 nucleotide sequence: TGTGCCAGTGGGAACCAGGGAGAATCTGAAAAACTGTTTTTT. As protein: CASGNQGESEKLFF. The chain recombines TRBV19 with TRBJ1-4, with D perhaps TRBD1 (5 bases). V was cut by 8 bases and J by 7 bases, with 17 bases left in between. The CDR3 consists of 14 residues. CDR1 LNHDA and CDR2 SQIVND come from the germline V gene (reference sequence). Combining the CDR3 with reference TRBV19 and TRBJ1-4 gives the whole variable domain DGGITQSPKYLFRKEGQNVTLSCEQNLNHDAMYWYRQDPGQGLRLIYYSQIVNDFQKGDIAEGYSVSREKKESFPLTVTSAQKNPTAFYLCASGNQGESEKLFFGSGTQLSVL.

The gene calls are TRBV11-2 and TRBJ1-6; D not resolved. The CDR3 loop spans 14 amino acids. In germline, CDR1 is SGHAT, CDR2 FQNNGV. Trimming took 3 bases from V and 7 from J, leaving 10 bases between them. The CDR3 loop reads CASSFRLQNSPLHF. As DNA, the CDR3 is TGTGCCAGCAGCTTTCGATTACAGAATTCACCCCTCCACTTT.

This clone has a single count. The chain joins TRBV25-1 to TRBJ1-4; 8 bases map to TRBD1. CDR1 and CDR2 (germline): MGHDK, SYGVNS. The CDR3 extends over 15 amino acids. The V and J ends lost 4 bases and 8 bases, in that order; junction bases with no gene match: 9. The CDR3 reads CASSVTGVRREKLFF. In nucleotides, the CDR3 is TGTGCCAGCAGTGTGACAGGGGTTCGACGGGAAAAACTGTTTTTT.